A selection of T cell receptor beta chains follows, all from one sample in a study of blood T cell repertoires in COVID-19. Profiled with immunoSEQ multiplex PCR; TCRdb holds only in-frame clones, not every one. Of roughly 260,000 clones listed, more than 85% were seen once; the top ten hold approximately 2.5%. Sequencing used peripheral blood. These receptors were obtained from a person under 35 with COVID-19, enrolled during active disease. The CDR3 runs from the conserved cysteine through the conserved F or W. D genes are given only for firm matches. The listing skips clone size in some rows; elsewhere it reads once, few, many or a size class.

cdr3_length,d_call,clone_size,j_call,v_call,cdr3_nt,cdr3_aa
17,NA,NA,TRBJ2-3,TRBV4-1,TGCGCCAGCAGCCAAGATACCCCCCAGGGTGGGTCAGATACGCAGTATTTT,CASSQDTPQGGSDTQYF
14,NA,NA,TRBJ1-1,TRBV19,TGTGCCAGTACGCCCGGGATATTGAACACTGAAGCTTTCTTT,CASTPGILNTEAFF
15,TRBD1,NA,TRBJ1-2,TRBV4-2,TGTGCCAGCAGCCAAGCGTTCGGGACAGGGAAGGGCTACACCTTC,CASSQAFGTGKGYTF
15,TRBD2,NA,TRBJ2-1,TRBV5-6,TGTGCCAGCACCCTACTAGCGGGGGTTTACAATGAGCAGTTCTTC,CASTLLAGVYNEQFF
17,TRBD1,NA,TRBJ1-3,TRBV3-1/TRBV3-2,TGTGCCAGCAGCCAAGGGACAGGGGGCATTTCTGGAAACACCATATATTTT,CASSQGTGGISGNTIYF
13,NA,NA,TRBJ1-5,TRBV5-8,TGTGCCAGCGGACAGCTTAGCAATCAGCCCCAGCATTTT,CASGQLSNQPQHF
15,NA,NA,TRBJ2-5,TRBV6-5,TGTGCCAGCAGCTATGGGGAGGGGGAGTGGGAGACCCAGTACTTC,CASSYGEGEWETQYF
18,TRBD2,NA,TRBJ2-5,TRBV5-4,TGTGCCAGCAGCTTGGCCATAGCTAGCGGGAGGGCCGGAGAGACCCAGTACTTC,CASSLAIASGRAGETQYF
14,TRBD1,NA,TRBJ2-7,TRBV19,TGTGCCAGTAGTCCAGGACAGGGTTCGAACGAGCAGTACTTC,CASSPGQGSNEQYF
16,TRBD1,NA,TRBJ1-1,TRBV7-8,TGTGCCAGCAGCTCGAGCGGGGACAGGATGAACACTGAAGCTTTCTTT,CASSSSGDRMNTEAFF
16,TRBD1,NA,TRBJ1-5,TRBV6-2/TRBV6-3,TGTGCCAGCAGCGAATCGGACAGGGACAGCAATCAGCCCCAGCATTTT,CASSESDRDSNQPQHF
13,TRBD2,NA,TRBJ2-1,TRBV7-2,TGTGCTAGAGTCGGGACTACATACAATGAGCAGTTCTTC,CARVGTTYNEQFF
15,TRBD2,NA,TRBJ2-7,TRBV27,TGTGCCAGCAGTTTAGTCGGTAGCGGGAGTCCCGAGCAGTACTTC,CASSLVGSGSPEQYF
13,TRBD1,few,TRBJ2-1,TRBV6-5,TGTGCCAGCAACGTACAGGGGGGCAATGAGCAGTTCTTC,CASNVQGGNEQFF
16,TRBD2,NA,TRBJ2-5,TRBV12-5,TGTGCTAGTGGTTTGGACTCTTGGGAGGGTCGAGAGACCCAGTACTTC,CASGLDSWEGRETQYF
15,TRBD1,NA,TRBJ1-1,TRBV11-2,TGTGCCAGCAGCTTAGTTCTACAGGGGGACACTGAAGCTTTCTTT,CASSLVLQGDTEAFF
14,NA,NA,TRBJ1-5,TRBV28,TGTGCCACGCACCTGGGCAGTAGCAATCAGCCCCAGCATTTT,CATHLGSSNQPQHF
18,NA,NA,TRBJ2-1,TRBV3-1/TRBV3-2,TGTGCCAGCAGCCAACGGGGGTCGTCGCTACCGGCCCACAATGAGCAGTTCTTC,CASSQRGSSLPAHNEQFF
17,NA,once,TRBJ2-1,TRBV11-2,TGTGCCAGCAGCTTTGAGCCTCTGGTAGCGGTCTACAATGAGCAGTTCTTC,CASSFEPLVAVYNEQFF
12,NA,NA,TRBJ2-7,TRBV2,TGTGCCAGCAGTGAACAGAACTACGAGCAGTACTTC,CASSEQNYEQYF
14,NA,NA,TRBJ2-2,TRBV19,TGTGCCAGTAGTATAGAGGTCCAGGCCGGGGAGCTGTTTTTT,CASSIEVQAGELFF
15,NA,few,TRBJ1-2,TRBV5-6,TGTGCCAGCAGCTTTCGGCGGCAGGGTATCAGTGGCTACACCTTC,CASSFRRQGISGYTF
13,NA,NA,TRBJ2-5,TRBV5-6,TGTGCCAGCAGCTTACAGGGTTGGGAGACCCAGTACTTC,CASSLQGWETQYF
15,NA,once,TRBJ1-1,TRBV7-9,TGTGCCAGCAGCCCCCCCCAGGGGAGTTCCACTGAAGCTTTCTTT,CASSPPQGSSTEAFF
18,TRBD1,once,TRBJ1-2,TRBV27,TGTGCCAGCAGTTTATCGTACGCGGCAGGGGGTAACAGTGGTGGCTACACCTTC,CASSLSYAAGGNSGGYTF
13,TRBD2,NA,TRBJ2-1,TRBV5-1,TGCGCCAGCAGCTTGGTAGAAGCGGGAGACCAGTTCTTC,CASSLVEAGDQFF
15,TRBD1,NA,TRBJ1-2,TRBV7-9,TGTGCCAGCAGCGTACACAGGGGGGGAAGCTATGGCTACACCTTC,CASSVHRGGSYGYTF
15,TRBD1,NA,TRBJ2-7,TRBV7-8,TGTGCCAGCAGCCCGTCCGGGACAGGAACCTACGAGCAGTACTTC,CASSPSGTGTYEQYF
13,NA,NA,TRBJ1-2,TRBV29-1,TGCAGCGTTAGTCCAGGGGCCAACTATGGCTACACCTTC,CSVSPGANYGYTF